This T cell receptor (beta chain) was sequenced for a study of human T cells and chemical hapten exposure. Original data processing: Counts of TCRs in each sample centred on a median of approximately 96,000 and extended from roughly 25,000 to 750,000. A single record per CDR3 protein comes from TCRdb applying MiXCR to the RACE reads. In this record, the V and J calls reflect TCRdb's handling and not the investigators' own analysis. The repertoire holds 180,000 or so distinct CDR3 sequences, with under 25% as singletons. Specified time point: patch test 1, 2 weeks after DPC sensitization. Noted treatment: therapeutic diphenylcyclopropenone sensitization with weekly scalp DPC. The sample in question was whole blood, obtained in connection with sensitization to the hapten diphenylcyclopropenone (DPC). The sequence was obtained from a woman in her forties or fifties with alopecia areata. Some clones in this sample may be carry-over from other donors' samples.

CDR3 region: CSARKREFGDTQYF. CDR3 DNA sequence: TGCAGTGCTAGGAAGCGGGAGTTCGGAGATACGCAGTATTTT. The V gene is TRBV20-1, the J gene TRBJ2-3; TRBD2 aligns across 8 bases. This CDR3 region has 14 residues. Germline V gives CDR1 DFQATT, CDR2 SNEGSKA (reference sequence). J was trimmed by 5 bases and V by 3 bases; bases with no gene match: 7.